The 6 T cell receptor beta chains presented below share a single source sample, sequenced in a study of T cell responses to AZD1222 COVID-19 vaccine. Only in-frame clones appear in the TCRdb table, and some are missing; sequencing was by immunoSEQ multiplex PCR. The table includes around 110,000 clones, just under 95% detected once. Sample: peripheral blood, taken on day 0 of AZD1222 vaccination. The receptor source for this set is an adult in good health.

As for this clone: The same CDR3 also results from other DNA sequences found in this sample. The rearrangement joins TRBV27 to TRBJ2-7, with D unresolved. CDR3 length: 13 amino acids. V shed 5 bases and J shed 2 bases, with 10 bases lying between them. From germline, CDR1 is MNHEY and CDR2 SMNVEV (reference sequence). For the CDR3, the DNA is TGTGCCAGCAGTCCGGGCCCGACCTACGAGCAGTACTTC. Translation gives CASSPGPTYEQYF.

This chain connects TRBV28 to TRBJ1-4; D may be TRBD1 (6 bases). V was shortened by 2 bases and J by 8 bases, with 12 bases between the two germline ends. CDR1 MDHEN and CDR2 SYDVKM come from the germline V gene. The CDR3 spans 14 residues. The CDR3 nucleotides read TGTGCCAGCAGTTTACTGGGGGCGAGAGAAAAACTGTTTTTT. Protein product: CASSLLGAREKLFF. Full variable domain (remainder filled in from reference TRBV28 and TRBJ1-4): DVKVTQSSRYLVKRTGEKVFLECVQDMDHENMFWYRQDPGLGLRLIYFSYDVKMKEKGDIPEGYSVSREKKERFSLILESASTNQTSMYLCASSLLGAREKLFFGSGTQLSVL.

A single count supports this clone. This chain connects TRBV12-3 or TRBV12-4 to TRBJ2-7; TRBD2 is a possible D gene (6 bases). CDR3 length: 13 residues. Trimming pared 6 bases from V and 6 bases from J, leaving 15 bases between. The CDR3 DNA is TGTGCCAGCAGACCCACGGGGGAAGGCGAGCAGTACTTC. Translating it yields CASRPTGEGEQYF.

This clone was counted a single time. The rearrangement uses TRBV9 and TRBJ2-2; no definite D call. The germline V gene encodes CDR1 SGDLS and CDR2 YYNGEE. The CDR3 runs to 17 residues. V was shortened by 3 bases and J by 4 bases, with 19 bases between the two germline ends. The CDR3 nucleotides read TGTGCCAGCAGCGAGGTAGGGTACCTGGAAAGCACCGGGGAGCTGTTTTTT. Translation: CASSEVGYLESTGELFF.

The genes are TRBV10-3 and TRBJ1-1; 11 bases match TRBD1. Unmatched junction bases numbered 5, after V lost 11 bases and J lost 3 bases. The CDR3 contains 13 residues. The germline V gene encodes CDR1 ENHRY and CDR2 SYGVKD. The CDR3 DNA is TGTGCCGGACAGGGGGCAAGGGACACTGAAGCTTTCTTT. Translation: CAGQGARDTEAFF.

This chain connects TRBV11-2 to TRBJ1-5; tentatively, D is TRBD1 (5 bases). Germline V gene sequence: CDR1 SGHAT, CDR2 FQNNGV. V lost 2 bases and J lost 6, with 8 bases in between. This CDR3 spans 13 amino acids. The CDR3 nucleotides read TGTGCCAGCAGCTTAACGGGGGGTCAGCCCCAGCATTTT. Translating it yields CASSLTGGQPQHF.